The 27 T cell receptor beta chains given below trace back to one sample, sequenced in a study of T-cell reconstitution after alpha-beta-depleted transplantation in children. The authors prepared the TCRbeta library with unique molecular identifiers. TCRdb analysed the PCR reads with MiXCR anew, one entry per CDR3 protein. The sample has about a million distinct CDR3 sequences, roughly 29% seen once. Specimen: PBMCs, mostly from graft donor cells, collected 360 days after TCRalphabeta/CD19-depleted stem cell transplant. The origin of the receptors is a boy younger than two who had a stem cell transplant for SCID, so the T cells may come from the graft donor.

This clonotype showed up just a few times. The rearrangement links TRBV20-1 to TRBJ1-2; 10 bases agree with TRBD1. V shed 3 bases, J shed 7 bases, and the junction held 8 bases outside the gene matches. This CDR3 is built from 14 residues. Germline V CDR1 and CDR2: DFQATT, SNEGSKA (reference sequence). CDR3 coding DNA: TGCAGTGCTAGCCCGGGACAGGGGCGTGGTGGCTACACCTTC. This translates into CSASPGQGRGGYTF.

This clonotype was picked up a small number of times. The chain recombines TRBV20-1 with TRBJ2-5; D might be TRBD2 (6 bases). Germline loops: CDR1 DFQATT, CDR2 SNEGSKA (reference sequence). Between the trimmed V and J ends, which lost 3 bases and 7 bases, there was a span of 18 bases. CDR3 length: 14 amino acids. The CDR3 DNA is TGCAGTGCTAGTACGGACTATTCCATGGGGACCCAGTACTTC. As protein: CSASTDYSMGTQYF.

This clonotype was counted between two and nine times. DNA of the CDR3: TGTGCCAGCAGGGACAGCGGGGAAAAACTGTTTTTT. It yields the protein CASRDSGEKLFF. This sequence joins TRBV12-3 or TRBV12-4 and TRBJ1-4, with D possibly matching TRBD1 (6 bases). V was trimmed by 6 bases and J by 8 bases, leaving 10 bases between them. This CDR3 has 12 amino acids.

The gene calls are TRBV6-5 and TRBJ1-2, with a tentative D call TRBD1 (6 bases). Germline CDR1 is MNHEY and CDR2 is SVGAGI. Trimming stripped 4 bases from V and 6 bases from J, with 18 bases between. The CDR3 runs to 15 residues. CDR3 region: CASSSLAAGDHGYTF. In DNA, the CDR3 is TGTGCCAGCAGTTCCCTTGCGGCAGGGGATCATGGCTACACCTTC.

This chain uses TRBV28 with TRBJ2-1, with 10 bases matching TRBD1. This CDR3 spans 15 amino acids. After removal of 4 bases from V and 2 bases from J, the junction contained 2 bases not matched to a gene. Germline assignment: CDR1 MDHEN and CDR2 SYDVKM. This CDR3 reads CASSYDRGPYNEQFF. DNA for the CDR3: TGTGCCAGCAGTTACGACAGGGGGCCCTACAATGAGCAGTTCTTC.

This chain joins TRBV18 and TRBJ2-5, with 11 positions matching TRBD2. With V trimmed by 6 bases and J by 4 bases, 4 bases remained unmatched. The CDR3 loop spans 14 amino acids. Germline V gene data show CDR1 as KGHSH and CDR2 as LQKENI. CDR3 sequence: CASSHGLAGETQYF. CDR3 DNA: TGTGCCAGCTCTCACGGACTAGCGGGAGAGACCCAGTACTTC.

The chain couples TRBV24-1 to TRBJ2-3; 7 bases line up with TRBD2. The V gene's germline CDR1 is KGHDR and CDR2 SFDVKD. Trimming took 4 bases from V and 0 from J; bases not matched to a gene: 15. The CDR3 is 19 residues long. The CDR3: CATSDNGLGGGLSTDTQYF. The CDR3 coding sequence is TGTGCCACCAGTGACAACGGACTCGGGGGAGGGCTAAGCACAGATACGCAGTATTTT.

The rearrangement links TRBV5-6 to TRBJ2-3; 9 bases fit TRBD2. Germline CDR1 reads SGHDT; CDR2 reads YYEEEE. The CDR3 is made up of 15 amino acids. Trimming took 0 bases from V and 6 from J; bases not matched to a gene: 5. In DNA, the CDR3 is TGTGCCAGCAGCTTGGTGACTAGCGGCTATGATACGCAGTATTTT. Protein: CASSLVTSGYDTQYF.

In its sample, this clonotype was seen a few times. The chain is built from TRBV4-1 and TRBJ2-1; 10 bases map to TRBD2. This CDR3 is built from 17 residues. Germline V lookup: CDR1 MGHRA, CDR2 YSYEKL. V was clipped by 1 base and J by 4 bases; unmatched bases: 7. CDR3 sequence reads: CASSQGPTSGQYNEQFF. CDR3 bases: TGCGCCAGCAGCCAAGGTCCGACTAGCGGGCAATACAATGAGCAGTTCTTC.

The CDR3 sequence is CATSSGVGLYEQYF. As DNA, the CDR3 is TGTGCCACCAGCAGTGGGGTTGGGCTGTACGAGCAGTACTTC. V usage is TRBV15 and J usage is TRBJ2-7, with unresolved D. Germline CDR1 is LNHNV and CDR2 is YYDKDF (reference sequence). CDR3 length: 14 amino acids. The germline V and J ends were trimmed by 3 bases and 4 bases, with 13 bases remaining between them.

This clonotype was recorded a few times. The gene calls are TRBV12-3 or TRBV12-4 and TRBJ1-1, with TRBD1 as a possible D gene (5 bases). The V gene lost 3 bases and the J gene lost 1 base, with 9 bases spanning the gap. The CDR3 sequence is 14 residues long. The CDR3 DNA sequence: TGTGCCAGCAGTTTTCTGGGGCCGAACACTGAAGCTTTCTTT. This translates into CASSFLGPNTEAFF.

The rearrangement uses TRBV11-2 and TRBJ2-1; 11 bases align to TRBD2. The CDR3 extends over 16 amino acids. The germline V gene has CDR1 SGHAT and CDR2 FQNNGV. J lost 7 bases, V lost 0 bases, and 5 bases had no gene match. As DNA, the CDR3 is TGTGCCAGCAGCTTAGACGTAGCGGGGGGGCTGAATGAGCAGTTCTTC. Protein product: CASSLDVAGGLNEQFF.

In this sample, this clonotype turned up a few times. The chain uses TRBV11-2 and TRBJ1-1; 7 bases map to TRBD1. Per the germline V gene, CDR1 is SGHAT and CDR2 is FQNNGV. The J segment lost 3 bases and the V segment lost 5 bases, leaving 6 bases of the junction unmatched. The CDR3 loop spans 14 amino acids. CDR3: CASSQGVGDTEAFF. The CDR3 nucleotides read TGTGCCAGCAGCCAGGGGGTAGGGGACACTGAAGCTTTCTTT.

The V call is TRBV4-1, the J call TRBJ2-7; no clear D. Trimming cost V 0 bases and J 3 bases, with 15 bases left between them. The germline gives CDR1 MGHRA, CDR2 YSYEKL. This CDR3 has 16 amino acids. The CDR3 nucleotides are TGCGCCAGCAGCCAAGAGGTCGCACAGAGCCACTACGAGCAGTACTTC. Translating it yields CASSQEVAQSHYEQYF.

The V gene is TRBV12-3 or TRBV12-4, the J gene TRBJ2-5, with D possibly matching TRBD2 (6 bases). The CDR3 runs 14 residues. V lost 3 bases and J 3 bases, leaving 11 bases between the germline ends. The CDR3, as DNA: TGTGCCAGCAGTTTTTGGGGCGGGGAAGAGACCCAGTACTTC. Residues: CASSFWGGEETQYF.

The CDR3 spells CSVSLVPNEQYF. DNA of the CDR3: TGCAGCGTTTCACTTGTCCCAAACGAGCAGTACTTC. V and J are TRBV29-1 and TRBJ2-7; D is undetermined. In germline, CDR1 is SQVTM, CDR2 ANQGSEA. The V end was cut by 5 bases, the J end by 5 bases, with 13 bases between. The CDR3 has 12 residues.

The CDR3 region is CASSLVKAGAETQYF. The CDR3 DNA reads as TGTGCCAGCAGCCTAGTTAAGGCCGGCGCGGAAACCCAGTACTTC. This chain connects TRBV6-1 to TRBJ2-5; D gene unclear. There are 15 residues in the CDR3. Germline loops: CDR1 MNHNS, CDR2 SASEGT. The V gene lost 6 bases and the J gene lost 8 bases, with 22 bases spanning the gap.

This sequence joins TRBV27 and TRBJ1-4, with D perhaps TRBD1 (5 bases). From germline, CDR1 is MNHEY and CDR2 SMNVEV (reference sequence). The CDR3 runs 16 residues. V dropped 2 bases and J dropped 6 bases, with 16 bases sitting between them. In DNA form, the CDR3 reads TGTGCCAGCAGTTTAAATCTGGGGGGGAGTTATGAAAAACTGTTTTTT. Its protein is CASSLNLGGSYEKLFF.

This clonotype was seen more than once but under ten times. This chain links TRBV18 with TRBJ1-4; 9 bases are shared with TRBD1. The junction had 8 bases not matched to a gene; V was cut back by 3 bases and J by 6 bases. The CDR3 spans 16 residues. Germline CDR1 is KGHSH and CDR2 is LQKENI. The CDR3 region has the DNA TGTGCCAGCTCACCCGGCCGGACAGGGGCTTATGAAAAACTGTTTTTT. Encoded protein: CASSPGRTGAYEKLFF.

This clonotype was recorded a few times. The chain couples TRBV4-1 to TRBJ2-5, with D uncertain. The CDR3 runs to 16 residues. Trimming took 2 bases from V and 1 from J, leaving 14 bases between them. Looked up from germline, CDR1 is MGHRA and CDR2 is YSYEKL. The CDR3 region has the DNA TGCGCCAGCAGCCAACGGGTGCAGCCTCCCCAAGAGACCCAGTACTTC. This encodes CASSQRVQPPQETQYF.

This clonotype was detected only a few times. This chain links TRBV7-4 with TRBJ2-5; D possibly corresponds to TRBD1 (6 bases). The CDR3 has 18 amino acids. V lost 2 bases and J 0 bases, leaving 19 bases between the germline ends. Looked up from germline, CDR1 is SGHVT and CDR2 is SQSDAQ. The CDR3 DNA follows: TGTGCCAGCAGCTTAATTCAGGGGCAGGGAGCGTACCAAGAGACCCAGTACTTC. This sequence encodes CASSLIQGQGAYQETQYF.

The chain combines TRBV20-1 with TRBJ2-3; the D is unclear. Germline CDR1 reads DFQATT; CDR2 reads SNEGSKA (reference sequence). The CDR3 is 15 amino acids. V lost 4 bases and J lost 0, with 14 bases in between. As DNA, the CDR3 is TGCAGTGCTACGCTACAACTTACTAGCACAGATACGCAGTATTTT. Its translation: CSATLQLTSTDTQYF.

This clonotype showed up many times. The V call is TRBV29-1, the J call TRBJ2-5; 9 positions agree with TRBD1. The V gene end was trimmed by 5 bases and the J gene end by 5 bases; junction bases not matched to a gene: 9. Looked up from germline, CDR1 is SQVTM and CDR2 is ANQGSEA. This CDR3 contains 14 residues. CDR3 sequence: CSVRTGTGLETQYF. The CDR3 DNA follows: TGCAGCGTTCGTACCGGGACAGGGCTTGAGACCCAGTACTTC.

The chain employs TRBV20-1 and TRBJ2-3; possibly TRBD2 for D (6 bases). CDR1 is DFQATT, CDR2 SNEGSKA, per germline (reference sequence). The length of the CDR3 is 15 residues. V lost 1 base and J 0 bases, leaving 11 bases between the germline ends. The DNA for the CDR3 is TGCAGTGCTAGAGCAGGTAGCGGTAGCACAGATACGCAGTATTTT. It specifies CSARAGSGSTDTQYF.

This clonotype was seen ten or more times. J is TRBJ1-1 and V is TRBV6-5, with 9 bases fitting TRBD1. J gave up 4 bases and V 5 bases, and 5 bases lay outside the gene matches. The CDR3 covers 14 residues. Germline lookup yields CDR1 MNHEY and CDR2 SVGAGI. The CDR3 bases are TGTGCCAGCAGTAATCGACAGGGGGGCACTGAAGCTTTCTTT. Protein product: CASSNRQGGTEAFF.

The CDR3 spells CASRRTRYQSFTEAFF. The CDR3 region has the DNA TGTGCCAGCAGAAGAACCAGGTACCAGTCTTTCACTGAAGCTTTCTTT. The chain recombines TRBV28 with TRBJ1-1; no clear D. The germline V gene encodes CDR1 MDHEN and CDR2 SYDVKM. This CDR3 is 16 amino acids long. Trimming removed 6 bases from V and 4 bases from J, with 21 bases in between.

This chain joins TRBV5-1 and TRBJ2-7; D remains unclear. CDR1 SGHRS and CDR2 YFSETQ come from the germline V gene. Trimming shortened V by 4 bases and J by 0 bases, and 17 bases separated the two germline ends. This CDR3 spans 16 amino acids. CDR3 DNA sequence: TGCGCCAGCAGCCTCGGACCCCAAGTGTCCTCCTACGAGCAGTACTTC. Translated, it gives CASSLGPQVSSYEQYF.